This TCR beta chain was obtained from a study of T cell repertoires in cytomegalovirus infection. Study summary: Matching HLA type and CMV infection were both indicated by public TCR beta signatures.

TCRdb ran MiXCR on the reads and lists one entry per CDR3 protein. Of fewer than 550,000 distinct CDR3 sequences listed, around 27% are singletons. This clonotype was detected a few times. Its specificity is unknown. Broader study findings: Summed frequency of shared TCR beta families picked out CMV carriers who also had the relevant HLA. Ex vivo responses were dominated by HLA-C-restricted CMV-specific TCR beta clonotypes.

The CDR3 consists of 11 residues. V lost 4 bases and J lost 4, with 6 bases in between. From germline, CDR1 is GTSNPN and CDR2 SVGIG (reference sequence). The specimen was PBMCs. This clonotype originated in a human donor in good health (CMV status not recorded). Some clones in this sample may be carry-over from other donors' samples. The chain joins TRBV30 to TRBJ2-3; D gene unclear. The CDR3 spells CAWTLSDTQYF. CDR3 coding DNA: TGTGCCTGGACCCTATCAGATACGCAGTATTTT.